This T cell receptor beta chain was observed in a study of shared clonotypes between healthy human individuals. Overall study findings and caveats: Among several donors, about 5% of naive CD4 clonotypes were found in common.

Trimming shortened V by 0 bases and J by 9 bases, and 14 bases separated the two germline ends. Germline V gives CDR1 MGHRA, CDR2 YSYEKL. The CDR3 loop spans 14 amino acids. About this clone itself: Its specificity is unknown.

Measured with immunoSEQ multiplex PCR; TCRdb has only the in-frame clones, and not every one. The sample contains a few million clones, 93% of which appear only once. This chain links TRBV4-1 with TRBJ2-5; D unresolved. The origin of this receptor is a young man in good health. Some clones in this sample may be carry-over from other donors' samples. Sample: naive CD4+ T cells from PBMCs. Subset specified: CD45RA+ positively selected. CDR3 bases: TGCGCCAGCAGCCAAGAGTCCCGTGGTGGGGCCCAGTACTTC. This sequence encodes CASSQESRGGAQYF.